This entry features one T cell receptor (beta chain) sequence. The data derive from a study of blood T cell repertoires in COVID-19. How the authors handled the data: Reference gene primer amplification in the assay estimated nucleated cell counts. Sequenced by immunoSEQ multiplex PCR; TCRdb stores in-frame clones only, minus some. For V, J and clone size, that table is used; D and trimming come from the DNA. The sample includes fewer than 350,000 clones, roughly 79% of them seen just once. Trimming stripped 5 bases from V and 2 bases from J, with 9 bases between. The CDR3 has 12 residues. In germline, CDR1 is SQVTM, CDR2 ANQGSEA.

The sample was peripheral blood. The rearrangement joins TRBV29-1 to TRBJ2-5; D is ambiguous. This TCR was recovered from a woman aged 55-70 years with active or convalescent COVID-19. The CDR3 protein is CSVPTVQETQYF. DNA of the CDR3: TGCAGCGTTCCTACAGTGCAAGAGACCCAGTACTTC.